This T cell receptor (beta chain) was sequenced in a study of blood T cell repertoires in COVID-19. For the study at large: The analysed material was cDNA or gDNA that came from T cells, B-cell-depleted T cells, or PBMCs.

In germline, CDR1 is SGHAT, CDR2 FQNNGV. Unmatched junction bases numbered 4, after V lost 1 base and J lost 2 bases. This CDR3 has 15 residues. Using immunoSEQ multiplex PCR, the repertoire was profiled, and TCRdb retains in-frame clones only, with some absent. This sample yields tens of thousands of clones, of which over 65% are seen a single time; roughly 36% belongs to the top ten. The sample was peripheral blood. The clonotype originates from a woman aged 70-85 years with acute or convalescent COVID-19. V is TRBV11-2 and J is TRBJ2-7; 8 bases map to TRBD2. CDR3 nucleotide sequence: TGTGCCAGCAGCTTAGGACTAGCGAATACCTACGAGCAGTACTTC. Protein product: CASSLGLANTYEQYF.